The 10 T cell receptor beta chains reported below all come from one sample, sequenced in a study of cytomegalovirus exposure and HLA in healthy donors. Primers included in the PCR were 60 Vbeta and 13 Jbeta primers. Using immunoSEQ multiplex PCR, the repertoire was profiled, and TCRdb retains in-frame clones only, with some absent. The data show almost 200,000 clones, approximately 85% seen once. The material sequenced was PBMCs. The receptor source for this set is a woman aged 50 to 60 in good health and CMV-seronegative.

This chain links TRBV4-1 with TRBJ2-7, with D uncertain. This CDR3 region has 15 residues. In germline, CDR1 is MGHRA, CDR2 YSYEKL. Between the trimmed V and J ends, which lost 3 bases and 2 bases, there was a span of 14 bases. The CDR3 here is CASSQLLIPTYEQYF. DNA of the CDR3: TGCGCCAGCAGCCAGTTGCTAATCCCCACCTACGAGCAGTACTTC.

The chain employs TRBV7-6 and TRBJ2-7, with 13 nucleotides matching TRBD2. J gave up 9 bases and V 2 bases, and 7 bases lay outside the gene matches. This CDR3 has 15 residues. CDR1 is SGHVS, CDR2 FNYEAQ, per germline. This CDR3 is CASSLSGLAGDWQYF. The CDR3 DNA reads TGTGCCAGCAGCTTATCCGGACTAGCGGGAGATTGGCAGTACTTC.

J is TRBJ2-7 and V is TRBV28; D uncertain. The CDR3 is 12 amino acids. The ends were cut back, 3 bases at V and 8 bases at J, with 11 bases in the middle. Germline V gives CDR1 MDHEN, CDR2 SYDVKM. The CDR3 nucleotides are TGTGCCAGCAGTTTGTGGCCGCTTCAGCAGTACTTC. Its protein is CASSLWPLQQYF.

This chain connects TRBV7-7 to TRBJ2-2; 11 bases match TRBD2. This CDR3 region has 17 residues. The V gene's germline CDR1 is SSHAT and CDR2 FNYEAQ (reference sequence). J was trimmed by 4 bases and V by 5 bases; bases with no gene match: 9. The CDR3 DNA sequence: TGTGCCAGCAGCCGATTTAGCGGGAGGGCCGGCACCGGGGAGCTGTTTTTT. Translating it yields CASSRFSGRAGTGELFF.

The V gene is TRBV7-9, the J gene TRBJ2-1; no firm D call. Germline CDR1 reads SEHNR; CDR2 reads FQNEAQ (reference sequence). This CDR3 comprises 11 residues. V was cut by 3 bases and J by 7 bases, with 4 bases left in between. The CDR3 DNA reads TGTGCCAGCAGCTTTCAGAATGAGCAGTTCTTC. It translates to CASSFQNEQFF.

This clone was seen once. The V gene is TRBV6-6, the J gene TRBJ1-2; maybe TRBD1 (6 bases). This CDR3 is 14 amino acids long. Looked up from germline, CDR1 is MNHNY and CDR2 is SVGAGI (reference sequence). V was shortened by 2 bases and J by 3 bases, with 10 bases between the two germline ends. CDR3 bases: TGTGCCAGCAGTTACAACGCAGGGGACTATGGCTACACCTTC. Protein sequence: CASSYNAGDYGYTF.

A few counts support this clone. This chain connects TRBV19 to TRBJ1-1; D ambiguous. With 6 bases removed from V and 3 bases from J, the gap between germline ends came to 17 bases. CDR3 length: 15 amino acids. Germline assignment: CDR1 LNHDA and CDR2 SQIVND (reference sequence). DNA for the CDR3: TGTGCCAGTAGCCCCCGGTGGGAGGGATACACTGAAGCTTTCTTT. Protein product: CASSPRWEGYTEAFF.

CDR3: CASSLSVSNTGELFF. Written as DNA, the CDR3 is TGTGCCAGCTCACTATCAGTCTCGAACACCGGGGAGCTGTTTTTT. This chain joins TRBV18 and TRBJ2-2; D is undetermined. Germline-derived CDR1 and CDR2 are KGHSH and LQKENI. This CDR3 region has 15 residues. V lost 4 bases and J 0 bases, leaving 9 bases between the germline ends. The variable domain in full, with the rest retrieved from reference TRBV18 and TRBJ2-2, is NAGVMQNPRHLVRRRGQEARLRCSPMKGHSHVYWYRQLPEEGLKFMVYLQKENIIDESGMPKERFSAEFPKEGPSILRIQQVVRGDSAAYFCASSLSVSNTGELFFGEGSRLTVL.

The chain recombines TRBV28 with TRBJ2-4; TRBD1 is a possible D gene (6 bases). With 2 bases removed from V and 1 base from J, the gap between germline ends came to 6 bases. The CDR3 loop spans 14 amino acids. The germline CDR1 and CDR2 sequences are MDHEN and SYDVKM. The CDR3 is CASSLQGAKNIQYF. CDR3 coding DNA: TGTGCCAGCAGTTTACAGGGGGCCAAAAACATTCAGTACTTC.

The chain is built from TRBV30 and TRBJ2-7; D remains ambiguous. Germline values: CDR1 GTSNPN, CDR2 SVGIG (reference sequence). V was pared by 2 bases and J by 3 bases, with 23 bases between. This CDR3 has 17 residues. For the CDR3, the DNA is TGTGCCTGGAGTATCAGGTTCCGGCTCACCGAACACTACGAGCAGTACTTC. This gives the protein CAWSIRFRLTEHYEQYF.